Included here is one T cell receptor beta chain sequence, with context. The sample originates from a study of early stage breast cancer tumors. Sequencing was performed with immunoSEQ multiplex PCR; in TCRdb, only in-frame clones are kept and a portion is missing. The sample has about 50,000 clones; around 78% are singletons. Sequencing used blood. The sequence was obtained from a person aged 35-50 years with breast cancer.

The CDR3 here is CATRDRTSYEQYF. CDR3 nucleotide sequence: TGTGCCACCCGCGACCGTACCTCCTACGAGCAGTACTTC. The chain joins TRBV27 to TRBJ2-7; no clear D. Trimming stripped 10 bases from V and 0 bases from J, with 13 bases between. Germline V lookup: CDR1 MNHEY, CDR2 SMNVEV (reference sequence). This CDR3 comprises 13 residues.